This TCR beta chain was obtained from a study of identical twins. Template switching created a universal primer site, and the cDNA included unique molecular identifiers. TCRdb ran MiXCR on the 5' RACE reads and lists one entry per CDR3 protein. The table includes nearly 250,000 distinct CDR3 sequences, roughly 7% detected once. In its sample, this clonotype was seen a few times. Its target is unknown. Unmatched junction bases numbered 8, after V lost 1 base and J lost 5 bases. The CDR3 totals 17 residues. Germline V gene data show CDR1 as MNHNS and CDR2 as SASEGT. Study-level findings and limits: Twins shared beta out-of-frame sequences in excess, but this excess was weaker.

There were only healthy Caucasians among the donors. The data were also submitted as part of a second study, on yellow fever vaccine responses in identical twins.

The receptor was derived from a woman aged 18-30 years in good health. Sequences were obtained from memory (CD45RO+) T cells sorted from blood. The chain employs TRBV6-1 and TRBJ2-3; 11 nucleotides agree with TRBD2. CDR3 DNA sequence: TGTGCCAGCAGTGAAGGGCTAGCGGGGGGCGGGGTAGATACGCAGTATTTT. Its protein is CASSEGLAGGGVDTQYF.